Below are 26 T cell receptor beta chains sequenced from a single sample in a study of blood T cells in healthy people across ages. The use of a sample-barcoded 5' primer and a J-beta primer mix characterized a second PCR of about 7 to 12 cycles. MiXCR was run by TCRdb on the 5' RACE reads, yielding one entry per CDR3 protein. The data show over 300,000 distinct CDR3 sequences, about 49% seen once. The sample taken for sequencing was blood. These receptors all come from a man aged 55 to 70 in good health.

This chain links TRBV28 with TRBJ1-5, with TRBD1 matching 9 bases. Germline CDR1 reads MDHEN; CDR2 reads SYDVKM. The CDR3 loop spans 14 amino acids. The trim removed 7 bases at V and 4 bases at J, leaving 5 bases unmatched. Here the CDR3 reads CASNHGTGNQPQHF. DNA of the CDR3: TGTGCCAGCAACCACGGGACAGGGAATCAGCCCCAGCATTTT.

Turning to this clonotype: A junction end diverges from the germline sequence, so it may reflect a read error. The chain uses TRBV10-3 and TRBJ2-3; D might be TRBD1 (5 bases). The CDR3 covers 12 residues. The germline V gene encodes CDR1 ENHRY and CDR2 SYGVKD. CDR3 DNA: TGTGCCATCAGCGAACTCACAGGTACGCAGTATTTT. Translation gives CAISELTGTQYF.

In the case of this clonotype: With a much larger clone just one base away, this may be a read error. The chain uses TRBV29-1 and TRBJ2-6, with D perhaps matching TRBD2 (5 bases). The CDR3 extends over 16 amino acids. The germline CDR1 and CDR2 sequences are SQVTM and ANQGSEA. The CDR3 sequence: CSAEDPLASGANVLTF. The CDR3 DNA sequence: TGCAGCGCTGAAGACCCCCTAGCTTCTGGGGCCAACGTCCTGACTTTC.

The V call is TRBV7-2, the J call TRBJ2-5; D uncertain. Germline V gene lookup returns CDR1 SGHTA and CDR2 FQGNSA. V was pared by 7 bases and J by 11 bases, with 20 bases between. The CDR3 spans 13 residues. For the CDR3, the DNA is TGTGCCAGCACCCCACCCACGAAGCGTGAGCAGTACTTC. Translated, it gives CASTPPTKREQYF.

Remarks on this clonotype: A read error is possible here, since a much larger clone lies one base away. In DNA, the CDR3 is TGCAGTGATAGAGGACAGGGCGACTACGAGCAGTACTTC. Translating gives CSDRGQGDYEQYF. The chain combines TRBV20-1 with TRBJ2-5, with TRBD1 matching over 8 bases. The better agreement between TRBJ2-7 and the DNA end casts doubt on the J call. Per germline, CDR1 DFQATT and CDR2 SNEGSKA (reference sequence). This CDR3 has 13 residues.

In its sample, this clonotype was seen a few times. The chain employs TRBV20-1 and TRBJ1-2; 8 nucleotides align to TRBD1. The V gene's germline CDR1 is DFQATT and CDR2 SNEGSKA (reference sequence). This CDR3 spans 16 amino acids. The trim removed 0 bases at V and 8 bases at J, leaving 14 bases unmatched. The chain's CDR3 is CSARDPRDPTGGGYTF. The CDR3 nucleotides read TGCAGTGCTAGAGACCCCCGGGATCCTACAGGGGGGGGCTACACCTTC.

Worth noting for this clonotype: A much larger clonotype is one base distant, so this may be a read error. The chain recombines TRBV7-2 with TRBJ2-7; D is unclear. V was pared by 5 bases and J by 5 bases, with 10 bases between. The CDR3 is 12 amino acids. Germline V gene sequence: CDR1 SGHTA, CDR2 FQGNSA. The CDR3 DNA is TGTGCCAGCAGCCCAGTGGGAAACGAGCAGTACTTC. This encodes CASSPVGNEQYF. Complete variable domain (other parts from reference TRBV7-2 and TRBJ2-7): GAGVSQSPSNKVTEKGKDVELRCDPISGHTALYWYRQSLGQGLEFLIYFQGNSAPDKSGLPSDRFSAERTGGSVSTLTIQRTQQEDSAVYLCASSPVGNEQYFGPGTRLTVT.

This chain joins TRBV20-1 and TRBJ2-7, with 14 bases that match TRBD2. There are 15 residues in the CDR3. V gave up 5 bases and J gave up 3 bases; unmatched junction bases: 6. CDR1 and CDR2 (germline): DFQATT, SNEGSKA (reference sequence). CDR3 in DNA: TGCAGTGCTGTGTTGGGGACTAGCGGGAGCTACGAGCAGTACTTC. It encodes CSAVLGTSGSYEQYF.

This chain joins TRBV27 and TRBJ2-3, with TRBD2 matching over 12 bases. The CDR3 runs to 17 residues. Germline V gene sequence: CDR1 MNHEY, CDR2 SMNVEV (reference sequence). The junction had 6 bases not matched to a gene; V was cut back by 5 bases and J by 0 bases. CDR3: CASSPRTSGASTDTQYF. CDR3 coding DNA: TGTGCCAGCAGTCCCAGGACTAGCGGGGCTAGCACAGATACGCAGTATTTT.

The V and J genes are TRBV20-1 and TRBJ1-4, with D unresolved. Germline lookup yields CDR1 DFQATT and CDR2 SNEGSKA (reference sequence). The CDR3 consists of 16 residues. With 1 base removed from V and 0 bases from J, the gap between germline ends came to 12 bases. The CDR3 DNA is TGCAGTGCTAGAGTTCAGCAGGAAGCAACTAATGAAAAACTGTTTTTT. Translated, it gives CSARVQQEATNEKLFF.

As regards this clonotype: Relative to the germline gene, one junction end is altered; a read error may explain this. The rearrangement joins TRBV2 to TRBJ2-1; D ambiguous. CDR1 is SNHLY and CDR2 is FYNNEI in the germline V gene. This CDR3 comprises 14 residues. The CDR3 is CASNPLVSYKEQFF. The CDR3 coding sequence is TGTGCCAGCAACCCCCTGGTCTCCTACAAGGAGCAGTTCTTC. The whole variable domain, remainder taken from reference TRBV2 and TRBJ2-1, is EPEVTQTPSHQVTQMGQEVILRCVPISNHLYFYWYRQILGQKVEFLVSFYNNEISEKSEIFDDQFSVERPDGSNFTLKIRSTKLEDSAMYFCASNPLVSYKEQFFGPGTRLTVL.

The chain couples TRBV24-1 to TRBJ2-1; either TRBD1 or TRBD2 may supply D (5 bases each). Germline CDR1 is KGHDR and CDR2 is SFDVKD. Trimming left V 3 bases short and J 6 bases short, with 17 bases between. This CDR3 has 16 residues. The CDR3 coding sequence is TGTGCCACCAGTGATGGCACGGCAGGGAGATTCAATGAGCAGTTCTTC. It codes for CATSDGTAGRFNEQFF.

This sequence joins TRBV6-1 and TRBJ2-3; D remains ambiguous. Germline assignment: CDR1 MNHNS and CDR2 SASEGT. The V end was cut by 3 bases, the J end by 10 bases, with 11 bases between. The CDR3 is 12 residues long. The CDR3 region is CASSDRPTSQYF. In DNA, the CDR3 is TGTGCCAGCAGTGATCGCCCTACGTCGCAGTATTTT.

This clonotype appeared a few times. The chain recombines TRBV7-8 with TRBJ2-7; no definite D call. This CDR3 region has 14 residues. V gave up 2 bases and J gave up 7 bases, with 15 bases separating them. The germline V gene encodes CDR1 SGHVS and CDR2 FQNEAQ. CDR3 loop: CASSLRGRYNEQYF. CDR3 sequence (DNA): TGTGCCAGCAGCTTACGCGGACGCTACAATGAGCAGTACTTC.

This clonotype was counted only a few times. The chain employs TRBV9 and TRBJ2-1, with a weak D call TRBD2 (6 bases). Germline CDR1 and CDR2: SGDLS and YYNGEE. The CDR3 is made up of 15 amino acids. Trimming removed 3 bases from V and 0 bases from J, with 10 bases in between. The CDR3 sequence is CASSAYGSSYNEQFF. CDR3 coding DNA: TGTGCCAGCAGCGCATACGGGAGCTCCTACAATGAGCAGTTCTTC.

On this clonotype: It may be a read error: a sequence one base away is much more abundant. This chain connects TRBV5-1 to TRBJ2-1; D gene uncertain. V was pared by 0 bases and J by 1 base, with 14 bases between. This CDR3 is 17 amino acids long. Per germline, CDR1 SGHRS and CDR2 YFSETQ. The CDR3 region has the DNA TGCGCCAGCAGCTTGGCCGAAGGACGCCCATCCTACAATGAGCAGTTCTTC. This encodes CASSLAEGRPSYNEQFF.

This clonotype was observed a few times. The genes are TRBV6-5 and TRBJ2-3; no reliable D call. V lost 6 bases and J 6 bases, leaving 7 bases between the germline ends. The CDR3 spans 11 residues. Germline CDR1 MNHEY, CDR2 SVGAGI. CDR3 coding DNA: TGTGCCAGCAGATTCCAGGATACGCAGTATTTT. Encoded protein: CASRFQDTQYF.

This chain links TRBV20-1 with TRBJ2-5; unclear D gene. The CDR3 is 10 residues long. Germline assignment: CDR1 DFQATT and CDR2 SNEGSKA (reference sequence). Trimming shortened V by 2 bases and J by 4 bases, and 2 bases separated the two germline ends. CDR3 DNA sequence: TGCAGTGCTAGATTAGAGACCCAGTACTTC. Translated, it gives CSARLETQYF.

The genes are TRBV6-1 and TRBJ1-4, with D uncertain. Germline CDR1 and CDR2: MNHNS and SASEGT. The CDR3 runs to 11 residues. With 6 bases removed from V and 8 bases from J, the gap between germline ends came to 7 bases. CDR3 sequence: CASSPAEKLFF. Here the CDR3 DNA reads TGTGCCAGCAGCCCGGCCGAAAAACTGTTTTTT.

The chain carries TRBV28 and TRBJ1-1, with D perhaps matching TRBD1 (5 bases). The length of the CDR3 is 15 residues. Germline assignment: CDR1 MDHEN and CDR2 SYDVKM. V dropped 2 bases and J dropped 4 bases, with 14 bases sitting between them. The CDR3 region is CASSLQGGQGTEAFF. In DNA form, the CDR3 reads TGTGCCAGCAGTTTACAGGGCGGGCAGGGCACTGAAGCTTTCTTT.

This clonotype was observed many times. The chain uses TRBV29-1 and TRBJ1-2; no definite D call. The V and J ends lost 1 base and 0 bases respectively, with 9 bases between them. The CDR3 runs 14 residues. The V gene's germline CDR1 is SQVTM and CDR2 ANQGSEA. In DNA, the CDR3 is TGCAGCGTTGAAGGGGTCGAAGCTAACTATGGCTACACCTTC. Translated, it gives CSVEGVEANYGYTF.

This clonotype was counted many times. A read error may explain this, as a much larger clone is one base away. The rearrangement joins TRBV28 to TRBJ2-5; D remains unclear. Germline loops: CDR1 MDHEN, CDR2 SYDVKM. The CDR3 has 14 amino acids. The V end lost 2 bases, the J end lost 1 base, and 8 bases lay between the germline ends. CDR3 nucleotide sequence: TGTGCCAGCAGTTTAGCTACGGGCCAAGAGACCCAGTACTTC. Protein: CASSLATGQETQYF.

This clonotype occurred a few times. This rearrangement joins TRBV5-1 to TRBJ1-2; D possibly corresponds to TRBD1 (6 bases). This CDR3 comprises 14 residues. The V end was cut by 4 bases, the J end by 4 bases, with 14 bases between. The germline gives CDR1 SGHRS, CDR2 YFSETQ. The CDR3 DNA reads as TGCGCCAGCAGCCCAACGGACAGCCTCTATGGCTACACCTTC. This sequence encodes CASSPTDSLYGYTF.

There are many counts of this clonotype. CDR3 in DNA: TGTGCCAGCTCACCCTCGGGACAAAGAAACATTCAGTACTTC. It specifies CASSPSGQRNIQYF. The chain combines TRBV18 with TRBJ2-4, with a possible D match to TRBD1 (6 bases). V shed 3 bases and J shed 6 bases, with 12 bases lying between them. CDR3 length equals 14 residues. CDR1 is KGHSH, CDR2 LQKENI, per germline.

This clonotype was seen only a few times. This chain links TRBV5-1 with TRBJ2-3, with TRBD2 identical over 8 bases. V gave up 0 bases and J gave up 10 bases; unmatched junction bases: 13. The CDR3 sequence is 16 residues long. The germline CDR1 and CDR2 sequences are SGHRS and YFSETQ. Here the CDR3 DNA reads TGCGCCAGCAGCTTGGTTGTCGGGAGGGCCAGAGGTGCGCAGTATTTT. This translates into CASSLVVGRARGAQYF.

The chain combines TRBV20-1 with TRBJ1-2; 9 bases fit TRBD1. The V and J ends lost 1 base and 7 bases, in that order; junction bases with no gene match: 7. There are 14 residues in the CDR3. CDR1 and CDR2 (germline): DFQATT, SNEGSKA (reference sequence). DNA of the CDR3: TGCAGTGCTAGAGGGGGACAGGGTTGGTCTGGCTACACCTTC. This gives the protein CSARGGQGWSGYTF.